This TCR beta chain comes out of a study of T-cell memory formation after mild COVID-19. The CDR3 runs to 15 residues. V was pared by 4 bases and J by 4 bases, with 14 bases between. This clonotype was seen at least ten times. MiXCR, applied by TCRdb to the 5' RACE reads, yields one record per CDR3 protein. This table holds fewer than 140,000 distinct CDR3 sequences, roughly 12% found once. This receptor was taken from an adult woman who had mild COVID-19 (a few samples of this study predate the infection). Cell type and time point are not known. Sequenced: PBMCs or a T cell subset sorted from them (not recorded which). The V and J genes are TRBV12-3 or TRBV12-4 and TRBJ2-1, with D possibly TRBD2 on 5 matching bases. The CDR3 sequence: CASSWETTIYNEQFF. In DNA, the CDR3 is TGTGCCAGCAGTTGGGAGACTACGATTTACAATGAGCAGTTCTTC.